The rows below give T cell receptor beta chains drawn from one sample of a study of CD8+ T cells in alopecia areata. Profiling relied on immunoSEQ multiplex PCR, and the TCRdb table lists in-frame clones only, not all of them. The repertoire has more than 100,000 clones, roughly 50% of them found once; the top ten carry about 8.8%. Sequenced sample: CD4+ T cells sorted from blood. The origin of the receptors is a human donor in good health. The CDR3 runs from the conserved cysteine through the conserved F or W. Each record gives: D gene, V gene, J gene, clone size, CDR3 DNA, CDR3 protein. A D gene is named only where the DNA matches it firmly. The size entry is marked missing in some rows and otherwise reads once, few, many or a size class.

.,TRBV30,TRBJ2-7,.,TGTGCCTGGAGTGTAGTAACAGGGAGAAACGAGCAGTACTTC,CAWSVVTGRNEQYF
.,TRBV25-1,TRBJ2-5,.,TGTGCCAGCAGTGAATCGACAGAGACCCAGTACTTC,CASSESTETQYF
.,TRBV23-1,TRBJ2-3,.,TGCGCCAGCAGGATCACGTACGGTTCTAGCACAGATACGCAGTATTTT,CASRITYGSSTDTQYF
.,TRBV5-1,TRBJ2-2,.,TGCGCCAGCGGGGACGGACGTACGAACACCGGGGAGCTGTTTTTT,CASGDGRTNTGELFF
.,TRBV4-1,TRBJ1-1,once,TGCGCCAGCAGCCAAGAGGCAGGTCGTCCAGGAGCTTTCTTT,CASSQEAGRPGAFF
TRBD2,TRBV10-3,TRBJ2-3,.,TGTGCCATCAGTGAGTCCACTAGCGGTCTCCCGGCAGATACGCAGTATTTT,CAISESTSGLPADTQYF
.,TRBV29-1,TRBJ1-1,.,TGCAGCGTTGCGAACCCCTTGGCCAACACTGAAGCTTTCTTT,CSVANPLANTEAFF
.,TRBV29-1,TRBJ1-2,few,TGCAGCGCGGGGACTGATGGCTACACCTTC,CSAGTDGYTF
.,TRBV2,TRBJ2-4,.,TGTGCCAGCTCACAGGGATATTCGGCCAAAAACATTCAGTACTTC,CASSQGYSAKNIQYF
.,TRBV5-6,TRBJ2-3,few,TGTGCCAGCAGCTTTAGGGGGACAGATACGCAGTATTTT,CASSFRGTDTQYF
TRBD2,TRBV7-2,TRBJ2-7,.,TGTGCCAGCAGCTTTATAATATTGAGAAGCGGGGGTTCCCACGAGCAGTACTTC,CASSFIILRSGGSHEQYF
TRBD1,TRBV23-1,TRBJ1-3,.,TGCGCCAGCAGTCCACCCCGACAGGGAAATGGAAACACCATATATTTT,CASSPPRQGNGNTIYF
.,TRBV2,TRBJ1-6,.,TGTGCCAGCAGGGCCGACAGCGATAATTCACCCCTCCACTTT,CASRADSDNSPLHF
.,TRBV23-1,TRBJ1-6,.,TGCGCCAGCAGTCAAAGGACATTCGGCTTTAATTCACCCCTCCACTTT,CASSQRTFGFNSPLHF
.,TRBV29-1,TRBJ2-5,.,TGCAGCGTTGTGTCCCTTCAAGAGACCCAGTACTTC,CSVVSLQETQYF
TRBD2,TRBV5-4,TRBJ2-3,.,TGTGCCAGCAGCCTAGGGGCTAGCGGGGGGTCAGATACGCAGTATTTT,CASSLGASGGSDTQYF
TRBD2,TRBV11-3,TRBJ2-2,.,TGTGCCAGCAGCCGACTAGCGGGGGATAACACCGGGGAGCTGTTTTTT,CASSRLAGDNTGELFF
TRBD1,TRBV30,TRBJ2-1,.,TGTGCCTGGAGTCCCTGGACAGGGGGCAATGAGCAGTTCTTC,CAWSPWTGGNEQFF
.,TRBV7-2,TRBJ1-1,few,TGTGCCAGCAGCCCGGGACAGAACACTGAAGCTTTCTTT,CASSPGQNTEAFF
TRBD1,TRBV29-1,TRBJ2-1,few,TGCAGCGTGCCGGGACAGGGGGCTTACAATGAGCAGTTCTTC,CSVPGQGAYNEQFF
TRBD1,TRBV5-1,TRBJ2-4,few,TGCGCCAGCAGCTGGGGACAGGGAGAAAACATTCAGTACTTC,CASSWGQGENIQYF
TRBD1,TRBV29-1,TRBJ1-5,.,TGCAGCGTTGCGACAGGGAATCAGCCCCAGCATTTT,CSVATGNQPQHF
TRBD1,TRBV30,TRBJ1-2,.,TGTGCCTGGAGTGCAACCGGACAGGCATGGTGGGGCTACACCTTC,CAWSATGQAWWGYTF
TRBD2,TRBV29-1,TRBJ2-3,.,TGCAGCGTTGGATTAGCGGGGGGCACAGATACGCAGTATTTT,CSVGLAGGTDTQYF
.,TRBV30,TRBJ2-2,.,TGTGCCGGCTGGGCCGGCGAGCTGTTTTTT,CAGWAGELFF
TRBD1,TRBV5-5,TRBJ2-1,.,TGTGCCAGCAGCTTCCCGAACCGGGACAGGGGCCTCAATGAGCAGTTCTTC,CASSFPNRDRGLNEQFF
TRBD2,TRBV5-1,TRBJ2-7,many,TGCGCCAGCAGCTTGGGTACTAGCGGGGGCTACGAGCAGTACTTC,CASSLGTSGGYEQYF
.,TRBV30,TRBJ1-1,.,TGTGCCTGGAGTCTCGACACTGAAGCTTTCTTT,CAWSLDTEAFF
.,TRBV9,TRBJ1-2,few,TGTGCCAGCAGCCAAATGATGGTGGGTAGCTATGGCTACACCTTC,CASSQMMVGSYGYTF
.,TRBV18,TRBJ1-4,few,TGTGCCAGCTCACCCAGAGCCCCAAATGAAAAACTGTTTTTT,CASSPRAPNEKLFF
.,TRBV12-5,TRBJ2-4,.,TGTGCTAGTGGTTTGGTCGGTGACATTCAGTACTTC,CASGLVGDIQYF
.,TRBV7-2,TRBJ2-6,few,TGTGCCAGCAGCCCTCAGTCCCCAACAGTCTCTGGGGCCAACGTCCTGACTTTC,CASSPQSPTVSGANVLTF
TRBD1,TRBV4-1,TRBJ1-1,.,TGCGCCAGCAGCCAAGACCCCGGACAGGGGGGCACTGAAGCTTTCTTT,CASSQDPGQGGTEAFF